The 20 T cell receptor beta chains reported below all come from one sample, sequenced in a study of neurological immune-mediated disorders. TCRdb processed the 5' RACE reads anew with MiXCR; each CDR3 protein has one entry. Seen here are over 55,000 distinct CDR3 sequences, roughly 10% observed once, and the top ten hold around 7%. Time point defined: longitudinal time-point 1 (baseline). The sequencing sample was made of PBMCs. All receptors derive from a male donor with HTLV-1-associated myelopathy (HAM/TSP).

This clonotype was seen many times. The chain links TRBV7-2 to TRBJ2-7; the match to TRBD1 covers 8 bases. V lost 5 bases and J lost 3; bases outside the gene matches: 9. The CDR3 contains 15 residues. The germline gives CDR1 SGHTA, CDR2 FQGNSA. The CDR3 sequence: CASSQRTGRFYEQYF. CDR3 in DNA: TGTGCCAGCAGCCAGAGGACAGGGAGATTCTACGAGCAGTACTTC.

This clonotype has ten or more counts. The chain recombines TRBV20-1 with TRBJ2-3; D is unresolved. Germline V gene data show CDR1 as DFQATT and CDR2 as SNEGSKA (reference sequence). V shed 4 bases and J shed 3 bases, with 11 bases lying between them. This CDR3 comprises 13 residues. The CDR3 region is CSAKSPLTDTQYF. In nucleotides, the CDR3 is TGCAGTGCTAAAAGCCCGCTTACAGATACGCAGTATTTT.

This clonotype appeared many times. The chain combines TRBV5-1 with TRBJ2-7; D might be TRBD1 (6 bases). CDR1 is SGHRS, CDR2 YFSETQ, per germline. The V end was cut by 1 base, the J end by 0 bases, with 8 bases between. The CDR3 contains 14 residues. CDR3 region: CASSLQGSSYEQYF. Written as DNA, the CDR3 is TGCGCCAGCAGCTTGCAGGGGAGCTCCTACGAGCAGTACTTC.

This clonotype was recorded many times. This chain joins TRBV4-1 and TRBJ1-6; TRBD1 aligns across 7 bases. J was trimmed by 6 bases and V by 0 bases; bases with no gene match: 5. CDR1 MGHRA and CDR2 YSYEKL come from the germline V gene. The CDR3 is 16 residues long. The CDR3 sequence is CASSQDVGTANSPLHF. For the CDR3, the DNA is TGCGCCAGCAGCCAAGATGTGGGGACAGCTAATTCACCCCTCCACTTT.

Many counts were recorded for this clonotype. The chain combines TRBV5-1 with TRBJ2-7; perhaps TRBD2 as D (6 bases). The V end lost 4 bases, the J end lost 4 bases, and 18 bases lay between the germline ends. The CDR3 is made up of 15 amino acids. Germline V gene lookup returns CDR1 SGHRS and CDR2 YFSETQ. CDR3 coding DNA: TGCGCCAGCAGCGGAGCGGGTACCGACGGGTACGAGCAGTACTTC. Translated, it gives CASSGAGTDGYEQYF. Full variable domain (remainder filled in from reference TRBV5-1 and TRBJ2-7): KAGVTQTPRYLIKTRGQQVTLSCSPISGHRSVSWYQQTPGQGLQFLFEYFSETQRNKGNFPGRFSGRQFSNSRSEMNVSTLELGDSALYLCASSGAGTDGYEQYFGPGTRLTVT.

This clonotype was found many times. V is TRBV5-5 and J is TRBJ2-2; TRBD2 is a possible D gene (6 bases). V dropped 5 bases and J dropped 1 base, with 9 bases sitting between them. The CDR3 has 14 residues. Germline CDR1 SGHKS, CDR2 YYEKEE (reference sequence). The CDR3 coding sequence is TGTGCCAGCAGGATGGGGGGGAACACCGGGGAGCTGTTTTTT. It encodes CASRMGGNTGELFF.

This clonotype was found many times. The genes are TRBV7-2 and TRBJ2-1; 11 bases map to TRBD1. Trimming removed 6 bases from V and 7 bases from J; junction bases left unmatched: 8. Per germline, CDR1 SGHTA and CDR2 FQGNSA. This CDR3 comprises 15 residues. CDR3 loop: CASSLVGTGGNEQFF. The CDR3 DNA reads TGTGCCAGCAGTTTGGTGGGGACAGGGGGTAATGAGCAGTTCTTC.

This chain connects TRBV24-1 to TRBJ2-2; no firm D call. Germline V lookup: CDR1 KGHDR, CDR2 SFDVKD. Trimming shortened V by 9 bases and J by 0 bases, and 10 bases separated the two germline ends. The CDR3 consists of 14 residues. The CDR3 nucleotides read TGTGCCACCTCCTGGGCCACGAACACCGGGGAGCTGTTTTTT. It specifies CATSWATNTGELFF.

This clonotype appeared a few times. This chain connects TRBV19 to TRBJ2-7, with D maybe TRBD2 (5 bases). Germline V gives CDR1 LNHDA, CDR2 SQIVND (reference sequence). The ends were cut back, 8 bases at V and 0 bases at J, with 14 bases in the middle. This CDR3 has 14 amino acids. The CDR3: CASAFSEVSYEQYF. The CDR3 DNA reads as TGTGCCAGTGCCTTTTCGGAGGTCTCCTACGAGCAGTACTTC.

This clonotype appeared a single time. The chain joins TRBV10-2 to TRBJ2-1, with 12 bases aligning to TRBD2. The CDR3 has 17 residues. Germline CDR1 WSHSY, CDR2 SAAADI. V lost 7 bases, J lost 7 bases, and 14 bases stayed unmatched. CDR3 loop: CASNYLHLTSGGNEQFF. CDR3 nucleotides: TGCGCCAGCAACTATCTCCACCTGACTAGCGGGGGAAATGAGCAGTTCTTC.

Ten or more counts support this clonotype. V usage is TRBV27 and J usage is TRBJ2-3; 11 bases are shared with TRBD1. J was trimmed by 4 bases and V by 5 bases; bases with no gene match: 5. This CDR3 has 15 residues. The germline V gene has CDR1 MNHEY and CDR2 SMNVEV (reference sequence). CDR3 sequence reads: CASSPGQGASDTQYF. CDR3 nucleotides: TGTGCCAGCAGTCCTGGACAGGGGGCATCAGATACGCAGTATTTT.

V is TRBV6-6 and J is TRBJ2-1, with TRBD1 identical over 7 bases. Germline V CDR1 and CDR2: MNHNY, SVGAGI (reference sequence). The J segment lost 3 bases and the V segment lost 6 bases, leaving 11 bases of the junction unmatched. CDR3 size: 16 residues. The CDR3 nucleotides read TGTGCCAGCAGATCGACAGGGATCGGTGGCTACAATGAGCAGTTCTTC. It specifies CASRSTGIGGYNEQFF.

This clonotype has a count of ten or more. The chain joins TRBV5-1 to TRBJ2-7; 7 positions match TRBD1. After removal of 3 bases from V and 3 bases from J, the junction contained 15 bases not matched to a gene. This CDR3 spans 17 amino acids. Germline assignment: CDR1 SGHRS and CDR2 YFSETQ. The DNA of the CDR3 is TGCGCCAGCAGCTCGAACCCCCCAGGGGGTGCAAACTACGAGCAGTACTTC. It codes for CASSSNPPGGANYEQYF.

This clonotype appeared many times. CDR3 coding DNA: TGTGCCAGCAGTTTTGGGCCTAGCGGAGAAGAGACCCAGTACTTC. This codes for CASSFGPSGEETQYF. The J gene is TRBJ2-5, the V gene TRBV28; TRBD2 matches at 7 bases. V trimming: 3 bases; J trimming: 3 bases; junction bases outside the gene matches: 7. Germline CDR1 is MDHEN and CDR2 is SYDVKM. The CDR3 runs 15 residues.

This chain connects TRBV5-1 to TRBJ1-2; no clear D. The CDR3 is made up of 14 amino acids. Germline V gene lookup returns CDR1 SGHRS and CDR2 YFSETQ. Trimming cost V 4 bases and J 7 bases, with 17 bases left between them. The CDR3 spells CASSPSVPLLGYTF. The CDR3 DNA reads as TGCGCCAGCAGCCCTAGTGTGCCGTTACTTGGCTACACCTTC.

At least ten counts were recorded for this clonotype. J is TRBJ2-1 and V is TRBV5-6, with 7 bases lining up with TRBD2. Germline V CDR1 and CDR2: SGHDT, YYEEEE. The CDR3 contains 17 residues. Losses at the gene ends were 6 bases for V and 1 base for J; bases not matched to a gene: 13. The CDR3 sequence: CASTLYIKRGSYNEQFF. The CDR3 nucleotides are TGTGCCAGCACCCTCTATATAAAGCGGGGTTCCTACAATGAGCAGTTCTTC.

In its sample, this clonotype was seen many times. The chain joins TRBV6-5 to TRBJ1-1; 7 positions match TRBD1. In germline, CDR1 is MNHEY, CDR2 SVGAGI. This CDR3 contains 13 residues. V shed 7 bases, J shed 4 bases, and the junction held 6 bases outside the gene matches. The CDR3 loop reads CASTVQGSTEAFF. CDR3 nucleotides: TGTGCCAGCACCGTACAGGGGAGCACTGAAGCTTTCTTT.

This clonotype was counted at least ten times. The chain couples TRBV18 to TRBJ2-1; 7 bases fit TRBD1. The CDR3 spans 14 residues. The junction had 5 bases not matched to a gene; V was cut back by 3 bases and J by 6 bases. CDR1 KGHSH and CDR2 LQKENI come from the germline V gene. This chain's CDR3 is CASSPNRGSNEQFF. The CDR3 DNA reads TGTGCCAGCTCACCGAACAGGGGATCCAATGAGCAGTTCTTC. The variable domain in full, completed from reference TRBV18 and TRBJ2-1, reads NAGVMQNPRHLVRRRGQEARLRCSPMKGHSHVYWYRQLPEEGLKFMVYLQKENIIDESGMPKERFSAEFPKEGPSILRIQQVVRGDSAAYFCASSPNRGSNEQFFGPGTRLTVL.

The chain recombines TRBV9 with TRBJ2-2, with 7 bases aligning to TRBD2. V gave up 0 bases and J gave up 7 bases; unmatched junction bases: 6. Germline loops: CDR1 SGDLS, CDR2 YYNGEE. The length of the CDR3 is 15 residues. The chain's CDR3 is CASSVVASGGGELFF. The CDR3 DNA reads TGTGCCAGCAGCGTAGTAGCTAGCGGTGGCGGGGAGCTGTTTTTT.

In this sample, this clonotype turned up many times. This CDR3 is CASSLGGGTDSNQPQHF. The CDR3, as DNA: TGCGCCAGCAGCTTGGGGGGGGGTACCGATAGCAATCAGCCCCAGCATTTT. This chain connects TRBV5-1 to TRBJ1-5, with D tentatively TRBD1 (5 bases). Germline loops: CDR1 SGHRS, CDR2 YFSETQ. The germline V and J ends were trimmed by 0 bases and 0 bases, with 13 bases remaining between them. The CDR3 runs to 17 residues.